This T cell receptor beta chain was identified during a study of shared clonotypes between healthy human individuals. Points from the study as a whole: It was expected that sequencing depth would affect clonotype sharing among donors.

Measured with immunoSEQ multiplex PCR; TCRdb has only the in-frame clones, and not every one. Of about 1,800,000 clones listed, roughly 94% are singletons. Germline assignment: CDR1 SGHDT and CDR2 YYEEEE. V was trimmed by 2 bases and J by 6 bases, leaving 11 bases between them. This CDR3 region has 13 residues. With regard to this clone: Its antigen is currently unknown.

CD45RO-negative cells were positively selected for CCR7, leaving out terminally differentiated effector memory CD45RA+ cells. Sequencing input: naive CD8+ T cells sorted from blood. This clonotype was obtained from a man between 18 and 35 years old in good health. The chain couples TRBV5-6 to TRBJ1-2; D is uncertain. The CDR3 loop reads CASSLGSVNGYTF. CDR3 nucleotide sequence: TGTGCCAGCAGCTTAGGGTCAGTTAATGGCTACACCTTC. Using reference TRBV5-6 and TRBJ1-2 for the parts outside the CDR3, the full variable domain is DAGVTQSPTHLIKTRGQQVTLRCSPKSGHDTVSWYQQALGQGPQFIFQYYEEEERQRGNFPDRFSGHQFPNYSSELNVNALLLGDSALYLCASSLGSVNGYTFGSGTRLTVV.